The 19 T cell receptor beta chains in this list originate from one sample, sequenced in a study of patients and donors after allogeneic stem cell transplantation. From the RT-PCR reads, TCRdb called clonotypes with MiXCR, one entry per CDR3 protein. In the table there are 400,000 to 500,000 distinct CDR3 sequences, roughly 17% of which are singletons. The sample taken for sequencing was blood, either unsorted or a sorted T cell fraction (not recorded which). These receptors all come from a human donor who was either an allogeneic HSCT recipient or a stem cell or donor lymphocyte infusion donor (not recorded which). It is not recorded whose cells these are; they may come from a transplant donor.

The V and J genes are TRBV2 and TRBJ2-3; D uncertain. The CDR3 is made up of 10 amino acids. Germline V gene lookup returns CDR1 SNHLY and CDR2 FYNNEI. The V and J ends lost 5 bases and 6 bases respectively, with 3 bases between them. CDR3 sequence reads: CASSMDTQYF. The CDR3, as DNA: TGTGCCAGCAGTATGGATACGCAGTATTTT.

The chain employs TRBV18 and TRBJ1-6; D remains ambiguous. The germline V gene has CDR1 KGHSH and CDR2 LQKENI. This CDR3 spans 18 amino acids. Trimming stripped 3 bases from V and 0 bases from J, with 15 bases between. This chain's CDR3 is CASSPIVTLGSYNSPLHF. The DNA for the CDR3 is TGTGCCAGCTCACCGATCGTGACCTTGGGCTCCTATAATTCACCCCTCCACTTT.

The V and J genes are TRBV15 and TRBJ2-1, with D unclear. Germline values: CDR1 LNHNV, CDR2 YYDKDF (reference sequence). The CDR3 is 15 amino acids. Trimming stripped 1 base from V and 2 bases from J, with 9 bases between. CDR3 region: CATSRGSLTYNEQFF. CDR3 nucleotide sequence: TGTGCCACCAGCAGAGGGTCATTGACCTACAATGAGCAGTTCTTC. Variable domain in full (rest from reference TRBV15 and TRBJ2-1): DAMVIQNPRYQVTQFGKPVTLSCSQTLNHNVMYWYQQKSSQAPKLLFHYYDKDFNNEADTPDNFQSRRPNTSFCFLDIRSPGLGDTAMYLCATSRGSLTYNEQFFGPGTRLTVL.

This clonotype was seen at least ten times. This CDR3 reads CAIRGAGFTEPQHF. CDR3 in DNA: TGTGCCATCAGGGGGGCAGGGTTTACTGAGCCCCAGCATTTT. The V call is TRBV10-3, the J call TRBJ1-5, with TRBD1 as a possible D gene (6 bases). V lost 6 bases, J lost 8 bases, and 17 bases lay in between. Germline loops: CDR1 ENHRY, CDR2 SYGVKD. CDR3 size: 14 residues.

V is TRBV2 and J is TRBJ1-6, with TRBD1 identical over 9 bases. CDR3 length equals 14 residues. Looked up from germline, CDR1 is SNHLY and CDR2 is FYNNEI. Losses at the gene ends were 7 bases for V and 7 bases for J; bases not matched to a gene: 5. The CDR3, as DNA: TGTGCCAGCACCAGGGACAGGGTCAATTCACCCCTCCACTTT. Its protein product is CASTRDRVNSPLHF. Filled out from reference TRBV2 and TRBJ1-6, the complete variable domain reads EPEVTQTPSHQVTQMGQEVILRCVPISNHLYFYWYRQILGQKVEFLVSFYNNEISEKSEIFDDQFSVERPDGSNFTLKIRSTKLEDSAMYFCASTRDRVNSPLHFGNGTRLTVT.

This clonotype has just a few counts. This chain uses TRBV11-2 with TRBJ2-1; 11 bases line up with TRBD2. Germline CDR1 SGHAT, CDR2 FQNNGV. V dropped 4 bases and J dropped 7; count of bases not matched to a gene: 9. This CDR3 region has 16 residues. DNA of the CDR3: TGTGCCAGCAGCTCTATTAGCGGGAGGGCAAAAAATGAGCAGTTCTTC. Translating gives CASSSISGRAKNEQFF.

The rearrangement joins TRBV7-2 to TRBJ1-6; weak D call: TRBD1 (5 bases). The germline gives CDR1 SGHTA, CDR2 FQGNSA. The ends were cut back, 4 bases at V and 6 bases at J, with 10 bases in the middle. This CDR3 comprises 14 residues. DNA for the CDR3: TGTGCCAGCAGCTCCCCAGGGTTTAATTCACCCCTCCACTTT. Protein: CASSSPGFNSPLHF.

This clonotype occurred many times. This sequence joins TRBV29-1 and TRBJ1-1, with D perhaps matching TRBD1 (5 bases). The germline V gene has CDR1 SQVTM and CDR2 ANQGSEA. Trimming removed 5 bases from V and 5 bases from J, with 12 bases in between. The CDR3 is 12 amino acids. The chain's CDR3 is CSVSAGETEAFF. For the CDR3, the DNA is TGCAGCGTTTCGGCGGGGGAAACTGAAGCTTTCTTT.

To note about this clonotype: Its ends do not fully match the called genes, so a read error is possible. The gene calls are TRBV12-3 or TRBV12-4 and TRBJ1-2; tentative D call: TRBD1 (5 bases). The CDR3 has 13 amino acids. The CDR3 nucleotides read TGTGCCAGCAGTTTGGCTCGGGCGAGGGGCTACTCCTTC. It is translated as CASSLARARGYSF.

This sequence joins TRBV9 and TRBJ1-1, with D possibly matching TRBD1 (5 bases). Germline CDR1 is SGDLS and CDR2 is YYNGEE. Trimming cost V 0 bases and J 1 base, with 10 bases left between them. The CDR3 is 15 residues long. The CDR3 DNA reads as TGTGCCAGCAGCGTAGTAGGGGATGGGAACACTGAAGCTTTCTTT. It translates to CASSVVGDGNTEAFF.

The gene calls are TRBV20-1 and TRBJ2-5; 8 bases line up with TRBD2. V gave up 6 bases and J gave up 4 bases; unmatched junction bases: 10. Germline CDR1 is DFQATT and CDR2 is SNEGSKA (reference sequence). The CDR3 covers 14 residues. The CDR3 bases are TGCAGTGCACGTCCACGGGGGGGGAGAGAGACCCAGTACTTC. Translating gives CSARPRGGRETQYF.

A few counts support this clonotype. The chain links TRBV29-1 to TRBJ2-7, with TRBD2 matching 10 bases. Germline V gene data show CDR1 as SQVTM and CDR2 as ANQGSEA. This CDR3 is built from 14 residues. Trimming took 7 bases from V and 4 from J; bases not matched to a gene: 10. CDR3 region: CSARTAGGPYEQYF. In DNA, the CDR3 is TGCAGCGCTCGGACAGCGGGAGGGCCGTACGAGCAGTACTTC.

In its sample, this clonotype was seen a few times. The chain couples TRBV7-9 to TRBJ1-1; a weak D match, TRBD1 (5 bases). Germline loops: CDR1 SEHNR, CDR2 FQNEAQ (reference sequence). V lost 7 bases to trimming and J lost 1 base, with 10 bases between them. The CDR3 covers 13 residues. The CDR3 DNA sequence: TGTGCCAGCAAAGGGGCGAGGAACACTGAAGCTTTCTTT. Translating gives CASKGARNTEAFF. Together with reference TRBV7-9 and TRBJ1-1, the CDR3 gives the full variable domain: DTGVSQNPRHKITKRGQNVTFRCDPISEHNRLYWYRQTLGQGPEFLTYFQNEAQLEKSRLLSDRFSAERPKGSFSTLEIQRTEQGDSAMYLCASKGARNTEAFFGQGTRLTVV.

The CDR3 is CASSMGSQLSYGYTF. For the CDR3, the DNA is TGTGCCAGCAGCATGGGATCTCAACTATCCTATGGCTACACCTTC. The chain uses TRBV11-3 and TRBJ1-2; D call uncertain. The CDR3 length is 15 residues. Per the germline V gene, CDR1 is SGHNT and CDR2 is YENEEA. V was cut by 5 bases and J by 4 bases, with 17 bases left in between.

This clonotype was counted a few times. The V call is TRBV4-1, the J call TRBJ1-1; D gene unclear. The CDR3 spans 16 residues. The V gene lost 2 bases and the J gene lost 3 bases, with 16 bases spanning the gap. Per germline, CDR1 MGHRA and CDR2 YSYEKL. The CDR3 reads CASSQQNRAVDTEAFF. Written as DNA, the CDR3 is TGCGCCAGCAGCCAACAGAACCGGGCCGTTGACACTGAAGCTTTCTTT.

The chain couples TRBV9 to TRBJ2-3; 7 bases fit TRBD2. The CDR3 sequence is 13 residues long. Trimming at V came to 9 bases and at J to 2 bases, leaving 6 bases not matched to a gene. CDR1 and CDR2 from the germline V gene are SGDLS and YYNGEE. This CDR3 is CANLAEITDTQYF. DNA of the CDR3: TGTGCCAATCTAGCGGAGATCACAGATACGCAGTATTTT.

The gene calls are TRBV9 and TRBJ2-2, with D possibly matching TRBD1 (5 bases). This CDR3 has 13 amino acids. Trimming stripped 2 bases from V and 4 bases from J, with 6 bases between. The V gene's germline CDR1 is SGDLS and CDR2 YYNGEE. CDR3 protein: CASSVQGTGELFF. The CDR3 DNA follows: TGTGCCAGCAGCGTCCAGGGCACCGGGGAGCTGTTTTTT. Together with reference TRBV9 and TRBJ2-2, the CDR3 gives the full variable domain: DSGVTQTPKHLITATGQRVTLRCSPRSGDLSVYWYQQSLDQGLQFLIQYYNGEERAKGNILERFSAQQFPDLHSELNLSSLELGDSALYFCASSVQGTGELFFGEGSRLTVL.

In its sample, this clonotype was seen a few times. In DNA, the CDR3 is TGCGCCAGCAGCGGGACAGCTGGACCCTACGAGCAGTACTTC. Amino acid sequence: CASSGTAGPYEQYF. The chain carries TRBV5-1 and TRBJ2-7; 7 positions match TRBD1. Trimming removed 4 bases from V and 2 bases from J; junction bases left unmatched: 6. Germline V gives CDR1 SGHRS, CDR2 YFSETQ. The CDR3 consists of 14 residues.

V is TRBV9 and J is TRBJ2-1; D may match TRBD1 or TRBD2 (6 bases each). The V end was cut by 3 bases, the J end by 0 bases, with 13 bases between. Germline-derived CDR1 and CDR2 are SGDLS and YYNGEE. The CDR3 covers 16 residues. The chain's CDR3 is CASSAGVQGSYNEQFF. In DNA form, the CDR3 reads TGTGCCAGCAGCGCGGGGGTACAGGGCTCCTACAATGAGCAGTTCTTC.